The 19 T cell receptor beta chains below were found in one sample sequenced in a study of T cell responses to AZD1222 COVID-19 vaccine. Sequencing used immunoSEQ multiplex PCR; TCRdb keeps in-frame clones, though not all of them. The sample records some 150,000 clones, roughly 89% being singletons. The specimen comprised peripheral blood, sampled on day 0 of AZD1222 vaccination. The receptors derive from an adult in good health.

The chain recombines TRBV5-1 with TRBJ1-5; the D is unclear. The CDR3 has 15 amino acids. Germline-derived CDR1 and CDR2 are SGHRS and YFSETQ. Deletions cut 0 bases from V and 3 bases from J, with 10 bases between. This chain's CDR3 is CASSLAGQINQPQHF. CDR3 DNA sequence: TGCGCCAGCAGCTTGGCCGGCCAGATCAATCAGCCCCAGCATTTT.

The chain uses TRBV27 and TRBJ1-1; 10 bases align to TRBD1. V trimming: 5 bases; J trimming: 1 base; junction bases outside the gene matches: 4. This CDR3 is built from 15 residues. Germline CDR1 reads MNHEY; CDR2 reads SMNVEV (reference sequence). DNA of the CDR3: TGTGCCAGCAGTCTGGGACAGGGGAGGAACACTGAAGCTTTCTTT. It encodes CASSLGQGRNTEAFF.

The chain links TRBV28 to TRBJ2-1, with a tentative D call TRBD2 (5 bases). CDR3 length: 16 residues. CDR1 is MDHEN, CDR2 SYDVKM, per germline. V was pared by 6 bases and J by 4 bases, with 19 bases between. This CDR3 is CASSPVGARVYNEQFF. Here the CDR3 DNA reads TGTGCCAGCAGCCCCGTAGGAGCGCGGGTATACAATGAGCAGTTCTTC.

The V and J genes are TRBV9 and TRBJ1-5; TRBD1 is a possible D gene (5 bases). Trimming took 4 bases from V and 1 from J, leaving 9 bases between them. The germline V gene has CDR1 SGDLS and CDR2 YYNGEE. This CDR3 has 14 residues. CDR3 sequence: CASSLGGSNQPQHF. The CDR3, as DNA: TGTGCCAGCAGCCTTGGGGGAAGCAATCAGCCCCAGCATTTT. The full variable domain, completed using reference TRBV9 and TRBJ1-5, is DSGVTQTPKHLITATGQRVTLRCSPRSGDLSVYWYQQSLDQGLQFLIQYYNGEERAKGNILERFSAQQFPDLHSELNLSSLELGDSALYFCASSLGGSNQPQHFGDGTRLSIL.

The CDR3 reads CASRRSENTEAFF. The CDR3 DNA reads as TGTGCCAGCAGGAGATCTGAGAACACTGAAGCTTTCTTT. V usage is TRBV2 and J usage is TRBJ1-1; D not certain. The V gene's germline CDR1 is SNHLY and CDR2 FYNNEI. The CDR3 is 13 amino acids. Trimming pared 6 bases from V and 1 base from J, leaving 9 bases between.

Note on this clone: The sample has other DNA sequences that encode this CDR3 too. The chain uses TRBV9 and TRBJ2-1; possibly TRBD1 for D (6 bases). Deletions cut 0 bases from V and 0 bases from J, with 7 bases between. The CDR3 runs to 15 residues. Germline V gives CDR1 SGDLS, CDR2 YYNGEE. CDR3 residues: CASSVVGGSYNEQFF. As DNA, the CDR3 is TGTGCCAGCAGCGTAGTAGGGGGCTCCTACAATGAGCAGTTCTTC.

This sequence joins TRBV19 and TRBJ2-2; TRBD1 might be the D (5 bases). The CDR3 sequence is 13 residues long. V lost 2 bases to trimming and J lost 5 bases, with 6 bases between them. CDR1 is LNHDA and CDR2 is SQIVND in the germline V gene (reference sequence). CDR3 in DNA: TGTGCCAGTAGTATAAGACAGACCGGGGAGCTGTTTTTT. This sequence encodes CASSIRQTGELFF.

V gene TRBV14 combines with J gene TRBJ2-5, with D possibly being TRBD1 or TRBD2 (5 bases each). The CDR3 consists of 18 residues. Germline lookup yields CDR1 SGHDN and CDR2 FVKESK. Trimming cost V 3 bases and J 4 bases, with 24 bases left between them. The CDR3 is CASSHRTPGTVWRETQYF. DNA for the CDR3: TGTGCCAGCAGCCACCGAACACCCGGGACGGTGTGGAGAGAGACCCAGTACTTC. Full variable domain (rest looked up from reference TRBV14 and TRBJ2-5): EAGVTQFPSHSVIEKGQTVTLRCDPISGHDNLYWYRRVMGKEIKFLLHFVKESKQDESGMPNNRFLAERTGGTYSTLKVQPAELEDSGVYFCASSHRTPGTVWRETQYFGPGTRLLVL.

This clone turned up a few times. CDR3 sequence: CAWNGGTSGKYSYNEQFF. The CDR3 nucleotides are TGTGCCTGGAATGGGGGGACTAGCGGGAAATACTCCTACAATGAGCAGTTCTTC. The chain employs TRBV30 and TRBJ2-1, with 13 bases matching TRBD2. In germline, CDR1 is GTSNPN, CDR2 SVGIG (reference sequence). The ends lost 4 bases at V and 0 bases at J; junction bases unmatched: 9. The CDR3 is made up of 18 amino acids.

The J gene is TRBJ1-2, the V gene TRBV6-5; D is perhaps TRBD1 (5 bases). The CDR3 is made up of 14 amino acids. Germline V gene lookup returns CDR1 MNHEY and CDR2 SVGAGI. V dropped 7 bases and J dropped 3 bases, with 15 bases sitting between them. CDR3 in amino acids: CASIPGQVDYGYTF. CDR3 nucleotides: TGTGCCAGCATCCCCGGACAAGTAGACTATGGCTACACCTTC.

The chain carries TRBV7-6 and TRBJ2-3; 7 positions match TRBD2. CDR3 length equals 16 residues. Looked up from germline, CDR1 is SGHVS and CDR2 is FNYEAQ. V trimming: 5 bases; J trimming: 2 bases; junction bases outside the gene matches: 10. The chain's CDR3 is CASSQDAAGDTDTQYF. CDR3 DNA sequence: TGTGCCAGCAGCCAGGACGCGGCGGGGGACACAGATACGCAGTATTTT.

The V call is TRBV25-1, the J call TRBJ2-1, with unresolved D. From germline, CDR1 is MGHDK and CDR2 SYGVNS. The CDR3 spans 14 residues. V shed 4 bases and J shed 0 bases, with 7 bases lying between them. The CDR3 DNA reads as TGTGCCAGCAGTGTTGGGTACTCCTACAATGAGCAGTTCTTC. It yields the protein CASSVGYSYNEQFF.

The table lists this clone with a few counts. This rearrangement joins TRBV5-1 to TRBJ1-6; 7 positions agree with TRBD1. Germline trimming cut 0 bases from V and 7 bases from J; bases unmatched to any gene: 4. The CDR3 sequence is 15 residues long. The germline gives CDR1 SGHRS, CDR2 YFSETQ. CDR3 nucleotide sequence: TGCGCCAGCAGCTTGGCCGGGACAGTAAATTCACCCCTCCACTTT. It specifies CASSLAGTVNSPLHF. Based on the CDR3 plus reference TRBV5-1 and TRBJ1-6, the full variable domain is KAGVTQTPRYLIKTRGQQVTLSCSPISGHRSVSWYQQTPGQGLQFLFEYFSETQRNKGNFPGRFSGRQFSNSRSEMNVSTLELGDSALYLCASSLAGTVNSPLHFGNGTRLTVT.

The V and J genes are TRBV2 and TRBJ2-2; D is unclear. Germline loops: CDR1 SNHLY, CDR2 FYNNEI. The CDR3 spans 15 residues. Trimming removed 3 bases at V and 4 bases at J, with 12 bases between. CDR3 DNA: TGTGCCAGCAGTGAGACTGACTCATTCACCGGGGAGCTGTTTTTT. Its translation: CASSETDSFTGELFF.

The chain has TRBV6-5 and TRBJ1-1; a weak D match, TRBD1 (6 bases). CDR3 length: 14 residues. V was shortened by 2 bases and J by 2 bases, with 9 bases between the two germline ends. Germline lookup yields CDR1 MNHEY and CDR2 SVGAGI. CDR3 sequence reads: CASSYPGVNTEAFF. The CDR3 DNA sequence: TGTGCCAGCAGTTACCCAGGGGTTAACACTGAAGCTTTCTTT.

The V gene is TRBV7-9, the J gene TRBJ1-1; D call uncertain. V was pared by 1 base and J by 2 bases, with 11 bases between. This CDR3 comprises 15 residues. Per the germline V gene, CDR1 is SEHNR and CDR2 is FQNEAQ (reference sequence). The CDR3 DNA is TGTGCCAGCAGCTTAGTAGGAAAAAGAAACACTGAAGCTTTCTTT. The encoded protein is CASSLVGKRNTEAFF. Combining the CDR3 with reference TRBV7-9 and TRBJ1-1 gives the whole variable domain DTGVSQNPRHKITKRGQNVTFRCDPISEHNRLYWYRQTLGQGPEFLTYFQNEAQLEKSRLLSDRFSAERPKGSFSTLEIQRTEQGDSAMYLCASSLVGKRNTEAFFGQGTRLTVV.

The rearrangement links TRBV7-9 to TRBJ1-5; D is unresolved. This CDR3 contains 16 residues. V was shortened by 5 bases and J by 0 bases, with 14 bases between the two germline ends. Per germline, CDR1 SEHNR and CDR2 FQNEAQ (reference sequence). The CDR3 region has the DNA TGTGCCAGCAGCCCAGAAAGTGCAAATAGCAATCAGCCCCAGCATTTT. Translating it yields CASSPESANSNQPQHF.

This chain joins TRBV28 and TRBJ1-4; a weak D match, TRBD1 (6 bases). CDR1 and CDR2 from the germline V gene are MDHEN and SYDVKM. V dropped 2 bases and J dropped 7 bases, with 17 bases sitting between them. The CDR3 spans 16 residues. CDR3 amino acids: CASSLLPGGGIEKLFF. CDR3 sequence (DNA): TGTGCCAGCAGTTTACTCCCCGGGGGCGGAATTGAAAAACTGTTTTTT.

The CDR3 region is CASSQTSEDLYEQYF. The CDR3 DNA reads as TGTGCCAGCAGCCAAACTAGCGAGGACCTGTACGAGCAGTACTTC. V usage is TRBV14 and J usage is TRBJ2-7; the match to TRBD2 covers 7 bases. The CDR3 consists of 15 residues. Germline CDR1 reads SGHDN; CDR2 reads FVKESK. Germline trimming cut 2 bases from V and 4 bases from J; bases unmatched to any gene: 8. Drawing the rest from reference TRBV14 and TRBJ2-7, the complete variable domain is EAGVTQFPSHSVIEKGQTVTLRCDPISGHDNLYWYRRVMGKEIKFLLHFVKESKQDESGMPNNRFLAERTGGTYSTLKVQPAELEDSGVYFCASSQTSEDLYEQYFGPGTRLTVT.